The clone carrying this T cell receptor (beta chain) is deemed medium-sized. The antigen is unknown. TCRdb re-clonotyped the PCR reads via MiXCR. The profile shows about 38,000 clones, less than 60% of them singletons. These data belong to a study of metastatic and nonmetastatic thyroid tumors. Regarding the study as a whole: Versus benign nodules, malignant thyroid tumors reportedly had significantly higher TCR beta diversity, in blood and tumor.

The entire patient cohort was treatment-naive prior to thyroid surgery. The origin of this receptor is a male donor with papillary thyroid cancer or a benign thyroid nodule (not recorded which). Some clones in this sample may be carry-over from other donors' samples. Sequenced input: tumor tissue.

CDR3 amino acids: CASSEYRGGTEAFF. In nucleotides, the CDR3 is TGTGCCAGCAGTGAATACAGGGGCGGCACTGAAGCTTTCTTT. This chain joins TRBV6-1 and TRBJ1-1; 7 nucleotides line up with TRBD1. This CDR3 region has 14 residues. J was trimmed by 4 bases and V by 2 bases; bases with no gene match: 4. CDR1 and CDR2 from the germline V gene are MNHNS and SASEGT.